Shown below are 28 T cell receptor beta chains from a single sample sequenced in a study of blood T cell repertoires in COVID-19. Profiled with immunoSEQ multiplex PCR; TCRdb holds only in-frame clones, not every one. In the table there are 210,000 or so clones, 75% to 85% of which are singletons. Sample: peripheral blood. The source is a woman aged 25-40 years with COVID-19, enrolled during active disease.

The chain links TRBV2 to TRBJ2-4, with 9 positions matching TRBD1. Trimming removed 1 base from V and 8 bases from J; junction bases left unmatched: 6. The germline CDR1 and CDR2 sequences are SNHLY and FYNNEI. This CDR3 contains 15 residues. CDR3 in DNA: TGTGCCAGCAGTGAAGACAGGGGGCAGGGAGACATTCAGTACTTC. This codes for CASSEDRGQGDIQYF.

The CDR3 sequence is CASSQVQGSGTQYF. CDR3 DNA: TGTGCCAGCAGCCAGGTTCAGGGTAGTGGGACCCAGTACTTC. The chain couples TRBV11-2 to TRBJ2-5; maybe TRBD1 (5 bases). Trimming cost V 5 bases and J 7 bases, with 17 bases left between them. The length of the CDR3 is 14 residues. Germline V CDR1 and CDR2: SGHAT, FQNNGV.

The rearrangement links TRBV3-1 (or the pseudogene TRBV3-2) to TRBJ1-5, with 8 bases fitting TRBD1. The J segment lost 5 bases and the V segment lost 6 bases, leaving 9 bases of the junction unmatched. This CDR3 region has 15 residues. Germline V gene lookup returns CDR1 LGHDT and CDR2 YNNKEL (reference sequence). The CDR3 region has the DNA TGTGCCAGCAGTCCCCAGGGGGCTGGCTATCAGCCCCAGCATTTT. Amino acids: CASSPQGAGYQPQHF.

This sequence joins TRBV6-5 and TRBJ1-1, with D possibly TRBD1 on 6 matching bases. The CDR3 totals 12 residues. Trimming cost V 6 bases and J 3 bases, with 8 bases left between them. CDR1 is MNHEY and CDR2 is SVGAGI in the germline V gene. The CDR3 loop reads CASRTGYTEAFF. CDR3 in DNA: TGTGCCAGCAGGACAGGTTACACTGAAGCTTTCTTT.

There are many counts of this clone. The chain has TRBV6-4 and TRBJ2-3, with a weak D call TRBD2 (5 bases). The V end was cut by 0 bases, the J end by 4 bases, with 8 bases between. The CDR3 runs to 14 residues. CDR1 MRHNA and CDR2 SNTAGT come from the germline V gene. This CDR3 is CASSDSKGADTQYF. CDR3 coding DNA: TGTGCCAGCAGTGACTCGAAGGGAGCAGATACGCAGTATTTT.

The gene calls are TRBV7-9 and TRBJ1-1; D is possibly TRBD1 (5 bases). There are 12 residues in the CDR3. V lost 3 bases, J lost 11 bases, and 13 bases lay in between. CDR1 is SEHNR, CDR2 FQNEAQ, per germline (reference sequence). CDR3 nucleotide sequence: TGTGCCAGCAGCTTGGGGGGGTCCCAGGCTTTCTTT. Protein sequence: CASSLGGSQAFF.

The V and J genes are TRBV6-2 or TRBV6-3 and TRBJ1-2; TRBD1 matches at 7 bases. Germline V gene data show CDR1 as MNHEY and CDR2 as SVGEGT. V trimming: 5 bases; J trimming: 8 bases; junction bases outside the gene matches: 11. The CDR3 is 14 residues long. The CDR3 sequence is CASSNRQGVRGYTF. The CDR3 DNA reads TGTGCCAGCAGTAACCGACAGGGAGTAAGAGGCTACACCTTC.

The rearrangement uses TRBV27 and TRBJ1-6, with a possible D match to TRBD1 (5 bases). V lost 1 base and J 5 bases, leaving 15 bases between the germline ends. The CDR3 has 17 amino acids. Germline CDR1 reads MNHEY; CDR2 reads SMNVEV (reference sequence). The CDR3 nucleotides read TGTGCCAGCAGTTTATTTATTCGGGACTGGGATAATTCACCCCTCCACTTT. It specifies CASSLFIRDWDNSPLHF.

This clone has only one observation. This chain joins TRBV6-2 or TRBV6-3 and TRBJ2-7, with a weak D call TRBD2 (5 bases). The germline CDR1 and CDR2 sequences are MNHEY and SVGEGT. This CDR3 is built from 14 residues. Trimming took 0 bases from V and 6 from J, leaving 12 bases between them. Here the CDR3 reads CASSYSPTIPEQYF. The CDR3 DNA reads TGTGCCAGCAGTTACTCGCCGACTATTCCCGAGCAGTACTTC.

A remark on this clone: Different DNA sequences within this sample yield the same CDR3. V is TRBV24-1 and J is TRBJ1-5; D unresolved. This CDR3 comprises 15 residues. Trimming stripped 4 bases from V and 2 bases from J, with 11 bases between. Germline values: CDR1 KGHDR, CDR2 SFDVKD. CDR3 sequence (DNA): TGTGCCACCAGTGACCCTACCGGGGGCAATCAGCCCCAGCATTTT. Translating gives CATSDPTGGNQPQHF.

V gene TRBV6-5 combines with J gene TRBJ2-7, with D maybe TRBD1 (6 bases). V shed 0 bases and J shed 1 base, with 13 bases lying between them. This CDR3 has 16 amino acids. Germline CDR1 reads MNHEY; CDR2 reads SVGAGI. DNA of the CDR3: TGTGCCAGCAGTTACTCACGGCCTCAGGGGTCCTACGAGCAGTACTTC. This codes for CASSYSRPQGSYEQYF.

This chain uses TRBV19 with TRBJ2-3; D unresolved. This CDR3 contains 15 residues. The germline V and J ends were trimmed by 4 bases and 0 bases, with 11 bases remaining between them. In germline, CDR1 is LNHDA, CDR2 SQIVND (reference sequence). The CDR3 region is CASSTSFGSTDTQYF. The CDR3 bases are TGTGCCAGTAGTACCTCTTTCGGTAGCACAGATACGCAGTATTTT.

The J gene is TRBJ2-1, the V gene TRBV9, with a tentative D call TRBD2 (5 bases). Per the germline V gene, CDR1 is SGDLS and CDR2 is YYNGEE. The germline V and J ends were trimmed by 4 bases and 1 base, with 15 bases remaining between them. This CDR3 is built from 16 residues. The CDR3 region is CASSRSSGLSYNEQFF. CDR3 nucleotides: TGTGCCAGCAGCCGCTCCAGCGGTCTTTCCTACAATGAGCAGTTCTTC.

The rearrangement links TRBV6-2 or TRBV6-3 to TRBJ2-7; 10 bases line up with TRBD1. With V trimmed by 5 bases and J by 4 bases, 8 bases remained unmatched. Looked up from germline, CDR1 is MNHEY and CDR2 is SVGEGT. The CDR3 runs to 15 residues. The CDR3 DNA reads as TGTGCCAGCAGTCCCCCAGCGGGACAGGGGTACGAGCAGTACTTC. Its translation is CASSPPAGQGYEQYF.

This chain connects TRBV30 to TRBJ1-1; 8 bases fit TRBD1. The length of the CDR3 is 16 residues. Germline V gene data show CDR1 as GTSNPN and CDR2 as SVGIG (reference sequence). Trimming at V came to 1 base and at J to 4 bases, leaving 11 bases not matched to a gene. The CDR3 coding sequence is TGTGCCTGGAGTGCCGACAGGGGTATCCTGAGCACTGAAGCTTTCTTT. Amino acids: CAWSADRGILSTEAFF.

As concerns this clone: The junction shows a germline mismatch at one end, possibly a read error. CDR3 bases: TGTGCCACCAGGGATTGGAAAGGAGGCACCGGGGAGCTGTTTTTT. It encodes CATRDWKGGTGELFF. The chain has TRBV24-1 and TRBJ2-2; maybe TRBD2 (5 bases). Looked up from germline, CDR1 is KGHDR and CDR2 is SFDVKD. The CDR3 has 15 residues.

This chain uses TRBV3-1 (or the pseudogene TRBV3-2) with TRBJ1-1, with 9 nucleotides matching TRBD1. Germline loops: CDR1 LGHDT, CDR2 YNNKEL (reference sequence). V was clipped by 5 bases and J by 7 bases; unmatched bases: 8. This CDR3 spans 14 amino acids. The CDR3 reads CASSGDREGGEAFF. Written as DNA, the CDR3 is TGTGCCAGCAGCGGGGACAGGGAAGGAGGTGAAGCTTTCTTT.

The chain carries TRBV19 and TRBJ1-2; 7 nucleotides match TRBD1. The CDR3 consists of 11 residues. V lost 7 bases to trimming and J lost 8 bases; unmatched junction nucleotides: 4. CDR1 is LNHDA, CDR2 SQIVND, per germline (reference sequence). CDR3 loop: CASNHRGGYTF. CDR3 nucleotides: TGTGCCAGTAACCACAGGGGCGGCTACACCTTC.

The rearrangement links TRBV27 to TRBJ1-4; D gene ambiguous. V shed 3 bases and J shed 8 bases, with 7 bases lying between them. This CDR3 is built from 12 residues. CDR1 and CDR2 from the germline V gene are MNHEY and SMNVEV (reference sequence). In DNA, the CDR3 is TGTGCCAGCAGTTTTCCCCCAGAAAAACTGTTTTTT. Translated, it gives CASSFPPEKLFF.

This clone has at least ten counts. The genes are TRBV4-1 and TRBJ2-1; D is uncertain. This CDR3 region has 16 residues. Trimming pared 1 base from V and 2 bases from J, leaving 12 bases between. Germline CDR1 is MGHRA and CDR2 is YSYEKL. The CDR3 DNA reads TGCGCCAGCAGCCAAGTTGACTTAATCACCTACAATGAGCAGTTCTTC. Protein sequence: CASSQVDLITYNEQFF.

V is TRBV6-5 and J is TRBJ2-5, with D maybe TRBD2 (6 bases). The CDR3 covers 13 residues. V was shortened by 7 bases and J by 1 base, with 10 bases between the two germline ends. Looked up from germline, CDR1 is MNHEY and CDR2 is SVGAGI. The CDR3 here is CASTGGFQETQYF. CDR3 nucleotides: TGTGCCAGCACCGGAGGGTTCCAAGAGACCCAGTACTTC.

The count of this clone is one. V is TRBV9 and J is TRBJ2-1, with D perhaps TRBD2 (6 bases). This CDR3 comprises 14 residues. Germline CDR1 and CDR2: SGDLS and YYNGEE. V lost 0 bases and J 9 bases, leaving 13 bases between the germline ends. The CDR3 loop reads CASSVGGKLTEQFF. CDR3 DNA: TGTGCCAGCAGCGTAGGCGGGAAGCTCACTGAGCAGTTCTTC.

Many counts were recorded for this clone. This chain links TRBV4-1 with TRBJ1-1, with D possibly matching TRBD1 (6 bases). The CDR3 spans 14 residues. Germline CDR1 MGHRA, CDR2 YSYEKL. The V end was cut by 3 bases, the J end by 6 bases, with 14 bases between. Here the CDR3 reads CASSQGDTRSEAFF. CDR3 sequence (DNA): TGCGCCAGCAGCCAGGGGGACACCCGCTCTGAAGCTTTCTTT.

A few counts support this clone. The rearrangement uses TRBV15 and TRBJ1-2, with D unclear. Trimming left V 0 bases short and J 11 bases short, with 16 bases between. The CDR3 runs to 14 residues. Germline CDR1 and CDR2: LNHNV and YYDKDF (reference sequence). DNA for the CDR3: TGTGCCACCAGCAGAGATCTAGGAGGAGCCTTTTACACCTTC. This encodes CATSRDLGGAFYTF.

The V gene is TRBV6-2 or TRBV6-3, the J gene TRBJ2-7; 7 bases fit TRBD1. Trimming cost V 2 bases and J 2 bases; bases outside gene matches: 3. This CDR3 region has 14 residues. Germline CDR1 reads MNHEY; CDR2 reads SVGEGT. CDR3 in amino acids: CASSYQQGTYEQYF. The CDR3 DNA follows: TGTGCCAGCAGTTACCAACAGGGGACCTACGAGCAGTACTTC.

V usage is TRBV25-1 and J usage is TRBJ2-1, with 14 bases lining up with TRBD2. The CDR3 spans 17 residues. The germline V gene encodes CDR1 MGHDK and CDR2 SYGVNS. V dropped 2 bases and J dropped 10; count of bases not matched to a gene: 10. This CDR3 reads CASSEGATSGRAGEQFF. The CDR3, as DNA: TGTGCCAGCAGTGAAGGCGCGACTAGCGGGAGGGCCGGGGAGCAGTTCTTC.

The chain joins TRBV5-1 to TRBJ1-1, with D perhaps matching TRBD1 (5 bases). V was trimmed by 4 bases and J by 8 bases, leaving 9 bases between them. Germline lookup yields CDR1 SGHRS and CDR2 YFSETQ. The CDR3 has 11 residues. CDR3 nucleotide sequence: TGCGCCAGCAGCGGGGCGGCGGAAGCTTTCTTT. As protein: CASSGAAEAFF. Supplemented by reference TRBV5-1 and TRBJ1-1, the full variable domain reads KAGVTQTPRYLIKTRGQQVTLSCSPISGHRSVSWYQQTPGQGLQFLFEYFSETQRNKGNFPGRFSGRQFSNSRSEMNVSTLELGDSALYLCASSGAAEAFFGQGTRLTVV.

V gene TRBV6-5 combines with J gene TRBJ2-3; 9 bases are a match to TRBD1. Unmatched junction bases numbered 1, after V lost 6 bases and J lost 6 bases. Looked up from germline, CDR1 is MNHEY and CDR2 is SVGAGI. The CDR3 runs 12 residues. The chain's CDR3 is CASRGQGDTQYF. CDR3 bases: TGTGCCAGCAGAGGACAGGGGGATACGCAGTATTTT.